The 3 T cell receptor beta chains in this list originate from one sample, sequenced in a study of CD8+ T cells in alopecia areata. After isolation, RNA underwent reverse transcription to generate cDNA as the sequencing template. Profiled with immunoSEQ multiplex PCR; TCRdb holds only in-frame clones, not every one. This sample carries around 200,000 clones, about 53% of them seen once, and the ten largest clones take 10% to 14%. This sample's treatment: oral pan-JAK inhibitor, 5-10 mg twice daily. The material was CD8+ T cells sorted from blood, obtained at week 24, from a patient treated with tofacitinib. Every receptor here comes from a human donor with alopecia areata.

There are a few counts of this clone. The chain links TRBV30 to TRBJ2-7; possible D gene TRBD2, 6 bases. This CDR3 region has 14 residues. The V gene lost 3 bases and the J gene lost 1 base, with 13 bases spanning the gap. Germline CDR1 is GTSNPN and CDR2 is SVGIG (reference sequence). The CDR3 loop reads CAWRGSGQSYEQYF. Written as DNA, the CDR3 is TGTGCCTGGAGGGGAAGCGGGCAATCCTACGAGCAGTACTTC.

The chain uses TRBV5-1 and TRBJ1-4, with D uncertain. Germline loops: CDR1 SGHRS, CDR2 YFSETQ. The CDR3 totals 15 residues. V dropped 0 bases and J dropped 7 bases, with 13 bases sitting between them. The CDR3 region has the DNA TGCGCCAGCAGCTTGGATTGGGGAGGGAGTGAAAAACTGTTTTTT. Residues: CASSLDWGGSEKLFF.

J is TRBJ1-1 and V is TRBV27; D gene unclear. V was pared by 4 bases and J by 2 bases, with 8 bases between. Germline V gene sequence: CDR1 MNHEY, CDR2 SMNVEV (reference sequence). The CDR3 is made up of 13 amino acids. CDR3 amino acids: CASSWYENTEAFF. CDR3 nucleotides: TGTGCCAGCAGTTGGTATGAAAACACTGAAGCTTTCTTT.